This TCR beta chain comes out of a study of graft-versus-host responses after intestinal transplantation. From the graft tissue, intraepithelial and lamina propria lymphocytes were released through processing. The data were produced by immunoSEQ multiplex PCR, yet TCRdb's version contains in-frame clones alone and is incomplete. The table shows about 63,000 clones, with approximately 91% occurring only once. Trimming removed 5 bases from V and 2 bases from J; junction bases left unmatched: 5. The CDR3 runs to 14 residues. Germline assignment: CDR1 MNHEY and CDR2 SMNVEV (reference sequence). This chain connects TRBV27 to TRBJ2-7, with TRBD1 matching over 8 bases. Specimen: ileum tissue, collected more than 350 days after transplant. The TCR comes from a human patient who received an intestinal transplant, so some T cells may come from the graft donor. Here the CDR3 reads CASSQGAKPYEQYF. CDR3 bases: TGTGCCAGCAGTCAGGGGGCTAAGCCCTACGAGCAGTACTTC.